This T cell receptor (beta chain) was captured by sequencing in a study of T cell responses to AZD1222 COVID-19 vaccine. Overall study findings and caveats: Scientists sampled the repertoires only once the peak T cell response had passed. The CD4 TCRs associated with vaccination extended across spike and predominated at 160-218 and 743-854. A rise in Spike-specific TCR breadth and depth followed two AZD1222 doses.

Concerning this clone: Its antigen is not known.

Sequenced by immunoSEQ multiplex PCR; TCRdb stores in-frame clones only, minus some. The profile shows more than 95,000 clones, 84% of them singletons. Second doses that came at about 4 or about 12 weeks were put together. Sequencing was performed on peripheral blood, taken 28 days after the second AZD1222 dose. The TCR comes from an adult who received the AZD1222 COVID-19 vaccine.

CDR3 residues: CASRLAGEGETQYF. The CDR3 DNA reads TGTGCCAGCAGACTAGCGGGGGAGGGGGAGACCCAGTACTTC. The genes are TRBV28 and TRBJ2-5, with 11 nucleotides matching TRBD2. Germline V gives CDR1 MDHEN, CDR2 SYDVKM. The length of the CDR3 is 14 residues. The V and J ends lost 6 bases and 5 bases, in that order; junction bases with no gene match: 5.